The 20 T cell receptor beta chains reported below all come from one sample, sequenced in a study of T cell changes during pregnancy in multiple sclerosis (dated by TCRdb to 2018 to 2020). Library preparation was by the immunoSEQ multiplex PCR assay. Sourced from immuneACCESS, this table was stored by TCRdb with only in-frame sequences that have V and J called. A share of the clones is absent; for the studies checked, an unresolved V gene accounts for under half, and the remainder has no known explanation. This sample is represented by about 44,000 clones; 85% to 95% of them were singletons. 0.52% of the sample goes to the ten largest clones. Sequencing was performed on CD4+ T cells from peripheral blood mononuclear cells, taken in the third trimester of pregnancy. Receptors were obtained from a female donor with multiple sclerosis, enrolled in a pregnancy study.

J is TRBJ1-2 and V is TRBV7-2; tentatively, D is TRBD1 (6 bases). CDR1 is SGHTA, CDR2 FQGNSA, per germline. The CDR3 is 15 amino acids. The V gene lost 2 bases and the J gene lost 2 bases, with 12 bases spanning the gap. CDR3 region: CASSLSLGQNYGYTF. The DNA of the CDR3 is TGTGCCAGCAGCTTAAGTTTAGGACAGAACTATGGCTACACCTTC.

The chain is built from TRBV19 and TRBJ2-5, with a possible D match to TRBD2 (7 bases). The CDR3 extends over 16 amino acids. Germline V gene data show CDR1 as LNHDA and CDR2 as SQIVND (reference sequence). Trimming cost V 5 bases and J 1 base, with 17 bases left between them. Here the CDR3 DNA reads TGTGCCAGTAGTGGGGGAGTAGGGGGGGCCCAAGAGACCCAGTACTTC. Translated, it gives CASSGGVGGAQETQYF.

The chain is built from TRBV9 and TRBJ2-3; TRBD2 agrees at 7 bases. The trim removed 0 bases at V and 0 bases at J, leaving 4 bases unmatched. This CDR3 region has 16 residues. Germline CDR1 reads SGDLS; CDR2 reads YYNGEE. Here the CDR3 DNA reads TGTGCCAGCAGCGTAGGTGCTAGCGGCAGCACAGATACGCAGTATTTT. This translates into CASSVGASGSTDTQYF.

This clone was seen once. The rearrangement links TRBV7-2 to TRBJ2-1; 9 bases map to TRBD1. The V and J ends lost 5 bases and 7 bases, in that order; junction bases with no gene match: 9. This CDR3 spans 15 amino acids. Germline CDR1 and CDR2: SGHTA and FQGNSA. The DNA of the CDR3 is TGTGCCAGCAGCACTTCCGGGACAGGGAAGAATGAGCAGTTCTTC. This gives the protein CASSTSGTGKNEQFF.

The CDR3 protein is CASSRATSGNTQYF. CDR3 nucleotides: TGTGCCAGCAGCCGAGCGACTAGCGGGAACACCCAGTACTTC. This chain links TRBV7-6 with TRBJ2-5, with 11 bases identical to TRBD2. The V segment lost 5 bases and the J segment 8 bases; nucleotides outside the gene matches: 7. The CDR3 contains 14 residues. Looked up from germline, CDR1 is SGHVS and CDR2 is FNYEAQ.

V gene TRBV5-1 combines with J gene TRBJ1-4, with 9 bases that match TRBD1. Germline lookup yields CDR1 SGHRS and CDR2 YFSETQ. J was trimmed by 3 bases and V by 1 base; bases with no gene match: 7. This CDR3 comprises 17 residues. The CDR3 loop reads CASSLTGGLRSNEKLFF. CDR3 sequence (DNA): TGCGCCAGCAGCTTGACAGGGGGCCTGAGGTCTAATGAAAAACTGTTTTTT.

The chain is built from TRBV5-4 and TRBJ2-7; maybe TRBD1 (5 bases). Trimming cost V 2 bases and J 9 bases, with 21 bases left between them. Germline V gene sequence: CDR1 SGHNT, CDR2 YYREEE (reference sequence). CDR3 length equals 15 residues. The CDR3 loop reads CASSFTGGGIRGQYF. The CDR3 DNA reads TGTGCCAGCAGCTTCACAGGTGGTGGGATACGTGGGCAGTACTTC.

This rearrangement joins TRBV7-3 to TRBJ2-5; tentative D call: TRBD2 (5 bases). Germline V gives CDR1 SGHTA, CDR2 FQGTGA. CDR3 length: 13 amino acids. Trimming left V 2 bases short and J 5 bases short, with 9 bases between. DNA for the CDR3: TGTGCCAGCAGCTTACAGGCGGGCGAGACCCAGTACTTC. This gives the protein CASSLQAGETQYF. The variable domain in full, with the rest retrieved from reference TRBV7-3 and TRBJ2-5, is GAGVSQTPSNKVTEKGKYVELRCDPISGHTALYWYRQSLGQGPEFLIYFQGTGAADDSGLPNDRFFAVRPEGSVSTLKIQRTERGDSAVYLCASSLQAGETQYFGPGTRLLVL.

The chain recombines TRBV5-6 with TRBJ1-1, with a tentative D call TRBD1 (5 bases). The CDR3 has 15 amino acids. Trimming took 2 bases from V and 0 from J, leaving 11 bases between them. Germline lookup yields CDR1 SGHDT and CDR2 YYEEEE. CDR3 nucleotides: TGTGCCAGCAGCTTCGGTACGGGGGTGAACACTGAAGCTTTCTTT. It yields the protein CASSFGTGVNTEAFF.

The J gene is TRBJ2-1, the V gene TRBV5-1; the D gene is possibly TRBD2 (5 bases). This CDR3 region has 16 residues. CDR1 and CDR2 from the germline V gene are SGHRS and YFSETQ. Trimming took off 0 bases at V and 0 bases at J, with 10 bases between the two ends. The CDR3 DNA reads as TGCGCCAGCAGCTTGGCTAGCTCGAGCTCCTACAATGAGCAGTTCTTC. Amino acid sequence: CASSLASSSSYNEQFF.

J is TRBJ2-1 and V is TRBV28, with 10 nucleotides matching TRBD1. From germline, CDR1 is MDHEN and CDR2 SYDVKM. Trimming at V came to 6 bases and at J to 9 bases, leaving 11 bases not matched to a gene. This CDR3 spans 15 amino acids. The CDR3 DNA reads TGTGCCAGCAGGGGAGTGGGACAGGGGAAGAGTGAGCAGTTCTTC. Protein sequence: CASRGVGQGKSEQFF.

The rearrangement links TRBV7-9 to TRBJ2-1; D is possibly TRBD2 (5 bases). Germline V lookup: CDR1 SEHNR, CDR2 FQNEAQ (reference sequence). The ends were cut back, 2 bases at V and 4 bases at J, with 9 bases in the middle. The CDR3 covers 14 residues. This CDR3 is CASSLSGGYNEQFF. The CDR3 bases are TGTGCCAGCAGCTTAAGTGGAGGTTACAATGAGCAGTTCTTC.

This CDR3 reads CASSLGLAENTGELFF. CDR3 in DNA: TGTGCCAGCAGCCTGGGACTAGCGGAGAACACCGGGGAGCTGTTTTTT. The V gene is TRBV7-3, the J gene TRBJ2-2; 11 bases fit TRBD2. Germline CDR1 reads SGHTA; CDR2 reads FQGTGA. The CDR3 extends over 16 amino acids. The V and J ends lost 5 bases and 1 base, in that order; junction bases with no gene match: 3.

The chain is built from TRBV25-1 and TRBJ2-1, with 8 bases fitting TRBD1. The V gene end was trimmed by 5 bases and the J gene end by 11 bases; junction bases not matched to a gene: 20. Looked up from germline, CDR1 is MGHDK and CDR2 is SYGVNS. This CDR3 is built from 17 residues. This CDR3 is CASSPTSWQGAQEKQFF. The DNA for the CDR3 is TGTGCCAGCAGTCCAACCTCGTGGCAGGGGGCGCAGGAGAAGCAGTTCTTC.

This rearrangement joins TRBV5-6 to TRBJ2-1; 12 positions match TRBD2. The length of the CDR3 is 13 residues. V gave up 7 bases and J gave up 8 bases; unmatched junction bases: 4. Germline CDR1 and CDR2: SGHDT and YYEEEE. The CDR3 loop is CASGLAGPDEQFF. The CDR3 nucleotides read TGTGCCAGCGGACTAGCGGGACCCGATGAGCAGTTCTTC.

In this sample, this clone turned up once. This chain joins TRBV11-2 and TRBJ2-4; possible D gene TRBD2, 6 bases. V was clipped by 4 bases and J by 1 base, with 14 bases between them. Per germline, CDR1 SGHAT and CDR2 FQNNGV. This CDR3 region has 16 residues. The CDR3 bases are TGTGCCAGCAGCTCCCGGAGGGCCGTTGCCAAAAACATTCAGTACTTC. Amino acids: CASSSRRAVAKNIQYF.

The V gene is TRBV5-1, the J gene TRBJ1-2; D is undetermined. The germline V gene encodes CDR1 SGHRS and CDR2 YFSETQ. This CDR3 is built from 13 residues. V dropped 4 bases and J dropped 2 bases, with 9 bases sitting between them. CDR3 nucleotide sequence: TGCGCCAGCAGCCCACGAGGGAACTATGGCTACACCTTC. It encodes CASSPRGNYGYTF. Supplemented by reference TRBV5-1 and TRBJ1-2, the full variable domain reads KAGVTQTPRYLIKTRGQQVTLSCSPISGHRSVSWYQQTPGQGLQFLFEYFSETQRNKGNFPGRFSGRQFSNSRSEMNVSTLELGDSALYLCASSPRGNYGYTFGSGTRLTVV.

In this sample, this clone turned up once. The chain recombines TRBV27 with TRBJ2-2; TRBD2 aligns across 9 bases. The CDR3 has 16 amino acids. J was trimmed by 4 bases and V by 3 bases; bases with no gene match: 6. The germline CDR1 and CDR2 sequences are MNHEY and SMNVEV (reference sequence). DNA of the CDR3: TGTGCCAGCAGTTTTCAGAGCGGGAGGTTCACCGGGGAGCTGTTTTTT. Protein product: CASSFQSGRFTGELFF.

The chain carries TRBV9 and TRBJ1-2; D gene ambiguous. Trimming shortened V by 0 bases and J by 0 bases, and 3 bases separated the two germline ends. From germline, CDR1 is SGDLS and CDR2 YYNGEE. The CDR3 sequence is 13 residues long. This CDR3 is CASSVEPNYGYTF. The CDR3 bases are TGTGCCAGCAGCGTAGAGCCTAACTATGGCTACACCTTC.

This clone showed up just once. Here the CDR3 reads CASSQRQGLGGKGNQPQHF. In nucleotides, the CDR3 is TGTGCCAGTAGTCAACGACAGGGGTTAGGGGGCAAGGGCAATCAGCCCCAGCATTTT. The chain uses TRBV19 and TRBJ1-5, with 8 bases identical to TRBD1. Trimming took 5 bases from V and 2 from J; bases not matched to a gene: 17. The CDR3 runs to 19 residues. The germline gives CDR1 LNHDA, CDR2 SQIVND (reference sequence).